The rows below give T cell receptor beta chains drawn from one sample of a study of PD-L1 blockade in urothelial cancer. TCRdb's table, derived via immunoSEQ multiplex PCR, lists solely in-frame clones and lacks some. The sample consists of some 20,000 clones, roughly 88% of them appearing once. Source: PBMCs, taken around atezolizumab (anti-PD-L1) treatment. The receptors were sampled from a man aged 50 to 60 with urothelial cancer. The CDR3 runs from the conserved cysteine through the conserved F or W. Fields, in order: J gene, V gene, clone size, D gene, CDR3 DNA, CDR3 protein. D genes are given only for firm matches. Only some rows state a clone size, as once, few, many or a class for expanded clones.

>TRBJ2-1|TRBV5-6|large|.
TGTGCCAGCAGCGTCAGCGGTGAGCAGTTCTTC
CASSVSGEQFF
>TRBJ1-1|TRBV4-3|once|.
TGCGCCAGCAGCCAAGATTCGGGGGGCCCTGAAGCTTTCTTT
CASSQDSGGPEAFF
>TRBJ2-5|TRBV6-1|.|TRBD2
TGTGCCAGCAGTGAACTAGCGGGGGGGCAAGAGACCCAGTACTTC
CASSELAGGQETQYF
>TRBJ1-2|TRBV5-1|.|TRBD1
TGCGCCAGCAGCCCGCAGGGACAGGGAAAGGGCTACACCTTC
CASSPQGQGKGYTF
>TRBJ2-7|TRBV4-3|.|.
TGCGCCAGCAGCCAAGATAACCAGCCTAGAGCCTCCTACGAGCAGTACTTC
CASSQDNQPRASYEQYF
>TRBJ2-5|TRBV7-9|.|TRBD1
TGTGCCAGCAGCCCCGGACAGGCCGTCAGCGAGACCCAGTACTTC
CASSPGQAVSETQYF
>TRBJ2-2|TRBV9|few|TRBD2
TGTGCCAGCACCCCTCGGGGGGACGGCGGGGAGCTGTTTTTT
CASTPRGDGGELFF
>TRBJ2-5|TRBV11-2|.|TRBD1
TGTGCCAGCAGCAGGTCTATAACGGGACAGGGGGTTAAGGCCCAGTACTTC
CASSRSITGQGVKAQYF
>TRBJ2-3|TRBV11-2|.|TRBD1
TGTGCCAGCAGCTTAGCGAGGGGGCGGGCAGATACGCAGTATTTT
CASSLARGRADTQYF
>TRBJ2-3|TRBV11-2|.|.
TGTGCCAGCAGCTTAGATCTGTCAAGGGGCGTGTATTTT
CASSLDLSRGVYF
>TRBJ1-4|TRBV5-5|once|TRBD1
TGTGCCAGCAGCACCGGGACAGGGGGCGAAAAACTGTTTTTT
CASSTGTGGEKLFF
>TRBJ1-1|TRBV9|.|.
TGTGCCAGCAGCCCCATTCGCGACACTGAAGCTTTCTTT
CASSPIRDTEAFF
>TRBJ2-1|TRBV27|.|TRBD1
TGTGCCAGCAGTTTAAGGGACAGGTCCTACAATGAGCAGTTCTTC
CASSLRDRSYNEQFF
>TRBJ2-3|TRBV19|.|TRBD2
TGTGCCAGTAGTATTTCTACTAGCGGGTTCACAGATACGCAGTATTTT
CASSISTSGFTDTQYF
>TRBJ1-2|TRBV9|.|.
TGTGCCAGCAGCGAGGCCGGTCGGGGAAACTATGGCTACACCTTC
CASSEAGRGNYGYTF
>TRBJ2-5|TRBV4-1|.|.
TGCGCCAGCAGCCTGGAGGGGGCCGACCAAGAGACCCAGTACTTC
CASSLEGADQETQYF
>TRBJ1-1|TRBV30|.|.
TGTGCCTGGAGTGTGATGCAGCGTAAAGCTTTCTTT
CAWSVMQRKAFF
>TRBJ2-5|TRBV6-4|.|TRBD2
TGTGCCAGCAGTGACCGTTCTAGCGGGAGGGCTGAGGAGACCCAGTACTTC
CASSDRSSGRAEETQYF
>TRBJ2-1|TRBV15|.|TRBD2
TGTGCCACCAGCAGAGACCGACGGACTAGCGGAGTACCCCTTGGGAATGAGCAGTTCTTC
CATSRDRRTSGVPLGNEQFF
>TRBJ2-7|TRBV14|.|.
TGTGCCAGCAGCCAACTCAGCTACGAGCAGTACTTC
CASSQLSYEQYF
>TRBJ1-4|TRBV28|.|.
TGTGCGGTCCCGGGACTCACTGAAAAACTGTTTTTT
CAVPGLTEKLFF